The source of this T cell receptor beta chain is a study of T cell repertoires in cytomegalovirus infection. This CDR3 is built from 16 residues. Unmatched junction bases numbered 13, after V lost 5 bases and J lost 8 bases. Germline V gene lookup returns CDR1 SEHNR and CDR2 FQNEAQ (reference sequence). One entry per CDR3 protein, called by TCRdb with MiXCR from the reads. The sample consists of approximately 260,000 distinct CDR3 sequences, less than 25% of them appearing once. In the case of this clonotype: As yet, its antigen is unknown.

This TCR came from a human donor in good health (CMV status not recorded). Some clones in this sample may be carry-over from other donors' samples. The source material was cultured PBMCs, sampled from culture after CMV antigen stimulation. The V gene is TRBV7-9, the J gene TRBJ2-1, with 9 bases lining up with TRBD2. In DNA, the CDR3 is TGTGCCAGCAGCATTAGCGGGAGAGGTTCTGACGATGAGCAGTTCTTC. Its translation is CASSISGRGSDDEQFF.